The clone carrying this T cell receptor (beta chain) was recorded at least ten times. Time point described: newly diagnosed GD, antithyroid drugs for less than 3 months. RNA extracted from PBMCs served as the sequencing template. Building of the TCR beta libraries involved iRepertoire HTBI primers and Arm-PCR of CDR3 regions. TCRdb reprocessed the multiplex PCR reads via MiXCR and lists one record per CDR3 protein. The profile shows approximately 300,000 distinct CDR3 sequences, approximately 20% of them singletons. This entry comes from a study of regulatory T cells in long-lasting Graves disease. The source of this sequence is a female donor with Graves disease. The sequences come from peripheral blood mononuclear cells (PBMCs), collected at new diagnosis, from a patient treated with antithyroid drugs.

CDR3: CATVRAAKNTEAFF. CDR3 in DNA: TGTGCCACCGTGCGGGCAGCCAAGAACACTGAAGCTTTCTTT. V gene TRBV10-3 combines with J gene TRBJ1-1; no clear D. The CDR3 length is 14 residues. The V gene lost 10 bases and the J gene lost 1 base, with 16 bases spanning the gap. The germline gives CDR1 ENHRY, CDR2 SYGVKD.